The 13 T cell receptor beta chains given below trace back to one sample, sequenced in a study of tumor-infiltrating lymphocytes in primary liver carcinoma. The blood RNA (from unsorted whole blood) was obtained, and germline DNA was also extracted. A constant-region primer primed TCR beta cDNA synthesis from about 530 ng of total RNA. ARM-PCR, slightly modified, supplied the TCR beta libraries through three nested multiplex PCR rounds. Two initial PCR rounds of around 10 cycles each paired TRBV1-TRBV30 forward primers with a C-beta reverse primer. Using its own MiXCR run on the multiplex PCR reads, TCRdb lists one record per CDR3 protein. The table shows hundreds of thousands of distinct CDR3 sequences, with nearly 60% occurring only once. What was sequenced was peripheral blood. Receptor source: a woman in her twenties or thirties with primary liver carcinoma and hepatitis B virus infection.

This clonotype was observed many times. The rearrangement uses TRBV29-1 and TRBJ1-1, with D maybe TRBD1 (6 bases). Per germline, CDR1 SQVTM and CDR2 ANQGSEA. The CDR3 spans 12 residues. The V end lost 2 bases, the J end lost 10 bases, and 14 bases lay between the germline ends. The CDR3, as DNA: TGCAGCGTTGAAAGGGGGACCTCGACAGCTTTCTTT. It yields the protein CSVERGTSTAFF.

This clonotype was seen once. The V gene is TRBV7-9, the J gene TRBJ1-5; D not certain. Germline V gives CDR1 SEHNR, CDR2 FQNEAQ (reference sequence). The CDR3 is made up of 14 amino acids. V lost 2 bases and J 2 bases, leaving 7 bases between the germline ends. The CDR3 sequence: CASSLTTGNQPQHF. The CDR3, as DNA: TGTGCCAGCAGCTTAACTACGGGCAATCAGCCCCAGCATTTT.

This clonotype was detected only a few times. This rearrangement joins TRBV4-1 to TRBJ2-7, with D hard to call. CDR1 is MGHRA and CDR2 is YSYEKL in the germline V gene. Trimming stripped 3 bases from V and 0 bases from J, with 12 bases between. The CDR3 covers 15 residues. The CDR3: CASSQAARGSYEQYF. Written as DNA, the CDR3 is TGCGCCAGCAGCCAGGCAGCCCGAGGCTCCTACGAGCAGTACTTC.

This clonotype was picked up many times. CDR3 sequence: CASSQVVAGVYEQYF. CDR3 DNA sequence: TGCGCCAGCAGCCAAGTGGTAGCGGGAGTTTACGAGCAGTACTTC. The chain carries TRBV4-1 and TRBJ2-7; 9 bases match TRBD2. Germline V lookup: CDR1 MGHRA, CDR2 YSYEKL. With 1 base clipped from V and 4 bases from J, the junction kept 5 bases outside the gene matches. This CDR3 has 15 amino acids.

The genes are TRBV12-3 or TRBV12-4 and TRBJ1-2; D is unclear. V was pared by 6 bases and J by 0 bases, with 11 bases between. This CDR3 comprises 14 residues. CDR3 nucleotides: TGTGCCAGCAGCCCTCGTCGGGCTAACTATGGCTACACCTTC. Protein sequence: CASSPRRANYGYTF.

V gene TRBV11-3 combines with J gene TRBJ2-1; 7 positions match TRBD2. In germline, CDR1 is SGHNT, CDR2 YENEEA. This CDR3 region has 17 residues. Trimming removed 5 bases from V and 15 bases from J; junction bases left unmatched: 25. The CDR3 loop is CASSPTAGGRALGERFF. CDR3 DNA sequence: TGTGCCAGCAGCCCTACCGCCGGTGGGAGGGCCTTAGGTGAACGGTTCTTC.

The chain is built from TRBV6-1 and TRBJ2-3; D remains ambiguous. V dropped 2 bases and J dropped 4 bases, with 7 bases sitting between them. Per germline, CDR1 MNHNS and CDR2 SASEGT. The CDR3 is 13 amino acids. DNA for the CDR3: TGTGCCAGCAGTGAAACCATCGCAGATACGCAGTATTTT. This gives the protein CASSETIADTQYF.

This clonotype has only a few counts. V usage is TRBV29-1 and J usage is TRBJ2-3; the match to TRBD2 covers 10 bases. Germline CDR1 SQVTM, CDR2 ANQGSEA. Germline trimming cut 1 base from V and 6 bases from J; bases unmatched to any gene: 10. This CDR3 is 16 amino acids long. The CDR3 reads CSVEGLAGDRRDTQYF. For the CDR3, the DNA is TGCAGCGTTGAAGGCCTAGCGGGAGACCGGAGGGATACGCAGTATTTT.

The chain couples TRBV6-2 or TRBV6-3 to TRBJ1-1; maybe TRBD1 (6 bases). CDR1 and CDR2 from the germline V gene are MNHEY and SVGEGT. The CDR3 sequence is 15 residues long. V lost 5 bases, J lost 0 bases, and 13 bases lay in between. The CDR3 region has the DNA TGTGCCAGCAGTCCGAGGACAGATGTGAACACTGAAGCTTTCTTT. Residues: CASSPRTDVNTEAFF.

The J gene is TRBJ2-3, the V gene TRBV25-1, with 12 bases matching TRBD2. The CDR3 contains 14 residues. Germline-derived CDR1 and CDR2 are MGHDK and SYGVNS. The V gene end was trimmed by 4 bases and the J gene end by 4 bases; junction bases not matched to a gene: 0. The CDR3 coding sequence is TGTGCCAGCAGTGGACTAGCGGGAGCAGATACGCAGTATTTT. Translating it yields CASSGLAGADTQYF. Based on the CDR3 plus reference TRBV25-1 and TRBJ2-3, the full variable domain is EADIYQTPRYLVIGTGKKITLECSQTMGHDKMYWYQQDPGMELHLIHYSYGVNSTEKGDLSSESTVSRIRTEHFPLTLESARPSHTSQYLCASSGLAGADTQYFGPGTRLTVL.

Note on this clonotype: One junction end disagrees with the germline gene, perhaps due to a read error. The chain couples TRBV6-2 or TRBV6-3 to TRBJ1-5; maybe TRBD1 (6 bases). Germline CDR1 and CDR2: MNHEY and SVGEGT. The CDR3 has 14 amino acids. The CDR3 nucleotides are TGTGCCAGCAGGTCTGCGGGGGGCAGTCAGCCCCAGCAGTTT. Protein sequence: CASRSAGGSQPQQF.

Only a few counts were recorded for this clonotype. The chain is built from TRBV5-4 and TRBJ2-1; D remains ambiguous. V lost 4 bases and J lost 3, with 17 bases in between. The germline V gene has CDR1 SGHNT and CDR2 YYREEE (reference sequence). The CDR3 is 16 residues long. CDR3 nucleotide sequence: TGTGCCAGCAGCCCCCCCCCGCTACTTAACTACAATGAGCAGTTCTTC. Amino acids: CASSPPPLLNYNEQFF.

A word on this clonotype: This may be a read error: a much more frequent sequence differs by one nucleotide. The chain employs TRBV6-2 or TRBV6-3 and TRBJ2-7; D uncertain. CDR1 and CDR2 (germline): MNHEY, SVGEGT. The length of the CDR3 is 15 residues. V was cut by 2 bases and J by 4 bases, with 15 bases left in between. The CDR3 here is CASSYSRLAEYEQYF. The DNA of the CDR3 is TGTGCCAGCAGTTACAGCCGACTGGCGGAGTACGAGCAGTACTTC.